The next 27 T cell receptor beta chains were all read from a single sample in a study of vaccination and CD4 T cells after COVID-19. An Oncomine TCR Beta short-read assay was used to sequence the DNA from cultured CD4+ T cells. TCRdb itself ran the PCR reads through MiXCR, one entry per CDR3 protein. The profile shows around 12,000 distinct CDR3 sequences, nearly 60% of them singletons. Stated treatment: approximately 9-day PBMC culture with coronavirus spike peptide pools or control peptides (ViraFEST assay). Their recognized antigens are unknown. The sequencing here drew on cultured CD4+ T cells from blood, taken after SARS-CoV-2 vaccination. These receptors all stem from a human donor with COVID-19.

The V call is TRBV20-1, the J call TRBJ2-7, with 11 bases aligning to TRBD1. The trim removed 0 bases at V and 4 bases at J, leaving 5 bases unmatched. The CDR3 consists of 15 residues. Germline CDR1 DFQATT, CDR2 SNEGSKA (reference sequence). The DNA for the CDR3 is TGCAGTGCTAGAGACCGGACAGGGGGCTTGTACGAGCAGTACTTC. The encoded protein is CSARDRTGGLYEQYF.

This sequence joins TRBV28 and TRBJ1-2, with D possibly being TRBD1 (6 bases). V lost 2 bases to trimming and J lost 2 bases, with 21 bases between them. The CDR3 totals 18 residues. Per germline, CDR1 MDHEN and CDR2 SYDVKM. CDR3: CASSLTTGIHRPNYGYTF. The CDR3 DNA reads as TGTGCCAGCAGTTTAACCACAGGGATCCATCGCCCCAACTATGGCTACACCTTC.

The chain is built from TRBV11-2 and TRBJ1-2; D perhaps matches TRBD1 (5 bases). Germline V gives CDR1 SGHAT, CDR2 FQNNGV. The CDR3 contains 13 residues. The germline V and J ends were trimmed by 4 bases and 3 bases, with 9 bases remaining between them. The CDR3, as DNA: TGTGCCAGCAGCTGGCAGGGAGACTATGGCTACACCTTC. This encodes CASSWQGDYGYTF.

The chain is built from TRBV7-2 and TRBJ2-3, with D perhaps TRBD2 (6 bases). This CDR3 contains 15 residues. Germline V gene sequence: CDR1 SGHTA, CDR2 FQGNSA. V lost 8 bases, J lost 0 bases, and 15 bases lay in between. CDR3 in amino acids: CASGGTALSTDTQYF. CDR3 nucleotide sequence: TGTGCCAGCGGGGGGACGGCTCTCAGCACAGATACGCAGTATTTT. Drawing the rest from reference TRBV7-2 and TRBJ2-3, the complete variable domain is GAGVSQSPSNKVTEKGKDVELRCDPISGHTALYWYRQSLGQGLEFLIYFQGNSAPDKSGLPSDRFSAERTGGSVSTLTIQRTQQEDSAVYLCASGGTALSTDTQYFGPGTRLTVL.

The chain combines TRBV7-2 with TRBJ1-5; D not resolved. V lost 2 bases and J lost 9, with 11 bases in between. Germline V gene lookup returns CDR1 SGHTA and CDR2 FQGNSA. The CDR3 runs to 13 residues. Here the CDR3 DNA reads TGTGCCAGCAGCTTACAGGCCCGGGGGCCCCAGCATTTT. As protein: CASSLQARGPQHF.

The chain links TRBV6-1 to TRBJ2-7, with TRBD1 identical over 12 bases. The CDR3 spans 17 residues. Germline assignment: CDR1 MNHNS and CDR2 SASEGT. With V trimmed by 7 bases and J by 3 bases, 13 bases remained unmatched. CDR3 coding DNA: TGTGCCAGCAAAGTTAGAGGGACAGGGGGCTTTAGCTACGAGCAGTACTTC. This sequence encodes CASKVRGTGGFSYEQYF.

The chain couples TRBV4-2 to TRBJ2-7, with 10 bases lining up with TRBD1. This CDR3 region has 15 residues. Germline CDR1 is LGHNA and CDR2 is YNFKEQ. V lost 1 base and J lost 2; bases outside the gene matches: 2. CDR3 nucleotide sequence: TGTGCCAGCAGCCAAGCCGGGACAGGGGCCTACGAGCAGTACTTC. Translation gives CASSQAGTGAYEQYF.

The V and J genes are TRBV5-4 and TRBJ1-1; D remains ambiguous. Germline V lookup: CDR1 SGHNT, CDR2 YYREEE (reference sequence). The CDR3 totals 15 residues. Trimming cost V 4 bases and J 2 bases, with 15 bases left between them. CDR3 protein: CASSPTTDQNTEAFF. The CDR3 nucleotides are TGTGCCAGCAGCCCGACGACCGACCAAAACACTGAAGCTTTCTTT.

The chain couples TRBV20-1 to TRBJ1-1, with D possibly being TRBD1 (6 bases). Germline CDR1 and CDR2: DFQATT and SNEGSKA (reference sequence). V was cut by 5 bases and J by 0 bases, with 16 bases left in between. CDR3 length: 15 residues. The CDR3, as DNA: TGCAGTGCTCCCCGCCCGGGGGGCATGAACACTGAAGCTTTCTTT. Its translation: CSAPRPGGMNTEAFF.

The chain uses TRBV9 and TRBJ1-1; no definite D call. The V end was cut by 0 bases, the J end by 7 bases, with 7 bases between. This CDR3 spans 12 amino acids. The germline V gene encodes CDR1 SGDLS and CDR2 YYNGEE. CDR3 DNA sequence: TGTGCCAGCAGCGTAGACGGGTTTGAAGCTTTCTTT. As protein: CASSVDGFEAFF.

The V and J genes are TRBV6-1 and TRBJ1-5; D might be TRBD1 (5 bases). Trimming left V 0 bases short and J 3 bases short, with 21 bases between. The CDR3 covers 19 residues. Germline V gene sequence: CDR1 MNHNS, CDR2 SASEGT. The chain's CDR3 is CASSEAYGGGGTNNQPQHF. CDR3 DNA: TGTGCCAGCAGTGAAGCATACGGAGGCGGGGGGACGAACAATCAGCCCCAGCATTTT.

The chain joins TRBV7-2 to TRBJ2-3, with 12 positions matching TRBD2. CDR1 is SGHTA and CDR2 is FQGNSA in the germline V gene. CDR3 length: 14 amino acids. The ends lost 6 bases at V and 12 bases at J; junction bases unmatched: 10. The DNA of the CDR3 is TGTGCCAGCAGATCTAGCGGGGGGGGCCCAGACCAGTATTTT. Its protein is CASRSSGGGPDQYF. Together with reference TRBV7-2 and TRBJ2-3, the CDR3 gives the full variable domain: GAGVSQSPSNKVTEKGKDVELRCDPISGHTALYWYRQSLGQGLEFLIYFQGNSAPDKSGLPSDRFSAERTGGSVSTLTIQRTQQEDSAVYLCASRSSGGGPDQYFGPGTRLTVL.

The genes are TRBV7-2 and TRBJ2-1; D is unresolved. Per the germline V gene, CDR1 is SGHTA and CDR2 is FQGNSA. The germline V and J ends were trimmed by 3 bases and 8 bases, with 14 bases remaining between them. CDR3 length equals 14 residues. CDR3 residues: CASSFMVNSDEQFF. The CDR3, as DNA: TGTGCCAGCAGCTTCATGGTCAACTCAGATGAGCAGTTCTTC.

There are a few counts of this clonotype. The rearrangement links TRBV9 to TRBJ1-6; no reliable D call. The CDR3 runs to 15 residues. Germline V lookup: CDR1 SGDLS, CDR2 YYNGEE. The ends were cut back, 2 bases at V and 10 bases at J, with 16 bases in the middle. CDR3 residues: CASSVAGNKESPLHF. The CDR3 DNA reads TGTGCCAGCAGCGTGGCAGGCAACAAAGAATCACCCCTCCACTTT.

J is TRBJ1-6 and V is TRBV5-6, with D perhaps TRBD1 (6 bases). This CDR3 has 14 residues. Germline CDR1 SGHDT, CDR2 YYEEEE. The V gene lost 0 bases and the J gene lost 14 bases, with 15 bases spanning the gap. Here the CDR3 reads CASSLARGAITLHF. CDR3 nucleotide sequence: TGTGCCAGCAGCTTGGCCAGGGGAGCTATAACCCTCCACTTT.

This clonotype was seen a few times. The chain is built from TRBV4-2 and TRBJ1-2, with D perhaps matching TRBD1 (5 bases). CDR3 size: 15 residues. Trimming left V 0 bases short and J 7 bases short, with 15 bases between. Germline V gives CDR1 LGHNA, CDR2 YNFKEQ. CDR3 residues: CASSQDPQGDIGYTF. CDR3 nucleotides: TGTGCCAGCAGCCAAGACCCCCAGGGCGATATTGGCTACACCTTC.

The CDR3 spells CSAMQGYSNQPQHF. DNA of the CDR3: TGCAGTGCTATGCAGGGTTATAGCAATCAGCCCCAGCATTTT. This sequence joins TRBV20-1 and TRBJ1-5; D may be TRBD1 (5 bases). CDR1 is DFQATT and CDR2 is SNEGSKA in the germline V gene (reference sequence). The CDR3 is made up of 14 amino acids. Trimming cost V 4 bases and J 0 bases, with 10 bases left between them.

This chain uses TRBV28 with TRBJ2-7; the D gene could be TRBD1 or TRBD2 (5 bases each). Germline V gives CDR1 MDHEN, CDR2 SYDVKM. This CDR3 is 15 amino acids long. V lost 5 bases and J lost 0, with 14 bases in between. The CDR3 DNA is TGTGCCAGCAGTACCGGGACGGGCCCCTCCTACGAGCAGTACTTC. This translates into CASSTGTGPSYEQYF.

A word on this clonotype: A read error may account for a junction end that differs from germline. CDR3 residues: CASSRGLIYQGTQYF. The CDR3 DNA reads as TGTGCCAGCAGCAGAGGACTAATTTACCAAGGGACCCAGTACTTC. The rearrangement uses TRBV7-2 and TRBJ2-5, with D maybe TRBD2 (6 bases). There are 15 residues in the CDR3. Germline CDR1 reads SGHTA; CDR2 reads FQGNSA.

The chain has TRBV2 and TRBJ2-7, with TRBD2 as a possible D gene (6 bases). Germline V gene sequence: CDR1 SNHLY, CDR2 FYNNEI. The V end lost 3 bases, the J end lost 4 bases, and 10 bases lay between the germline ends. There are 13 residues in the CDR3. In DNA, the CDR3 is TGTGCCAGCAGTGAGGGGAGGCAGTACGAGCAGTACTTC. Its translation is CASSEGRQYEQYF.

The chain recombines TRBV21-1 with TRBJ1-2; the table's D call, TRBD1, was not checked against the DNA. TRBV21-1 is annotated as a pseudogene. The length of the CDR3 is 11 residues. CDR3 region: CATGIPATHQF. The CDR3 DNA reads TGTGCCACCGGGATCCCGGCCACCCATCAGTTC.

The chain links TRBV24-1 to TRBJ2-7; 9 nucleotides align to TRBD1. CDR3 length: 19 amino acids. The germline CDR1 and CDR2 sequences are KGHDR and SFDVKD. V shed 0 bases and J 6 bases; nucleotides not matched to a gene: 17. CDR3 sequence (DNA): TGTGCCACCAGTGATTTGCGTTCCTTATTCCGGGACAGGGTGGTCGAGCAGTACTTC. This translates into CATSDLRSLFRDRVVEQYF.

CDR3 in amino acids: CASSLGRSDGYTF. The CDR3 region has the DNA TGTGCCAGCAGCTTAGGTCGTTCGGATGGCTACACCTTC. The J gene is TRBJ1-2, the V gene TRBV7-2; D is unclear. V lost 1 base and J lost 6, with 9 bases in between. This CDR3 is 13 amino acids long. CDR1 is SGHTA, CDR2 FQGNSA, per germline.

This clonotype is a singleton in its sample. CDR3 sequence: CASSRDEETQYF. CDR3 coding DNA: TGTGCCAGCAGCCGGGACGAAGAGACCCAGTACTTC. The rearrangement joins TRBV5-8 to TRBJ2-5; tentatively, D is TRBD1 or TRBD2 (5 bases each). The CDR3 spans 12 residues. V dropped 4 bases and J dropped 3 bases, with 7 bases sitting between them. Germline assignment: CDR1 SGHTS and CDR2 YDEGEE. The full variable domain, its missing parts supplied by reference TRBV5-8 and TRBJ2-5, is EAGVTQSPTHLIKTRGQQATLRCSPISGHTSVYWYQQALGLGLQFLLWYDEGEERNRGNFPPRFSGRQFPNYSSELNVNALELEDSALYLCASSRDEETQYFGPGTRLLVL.

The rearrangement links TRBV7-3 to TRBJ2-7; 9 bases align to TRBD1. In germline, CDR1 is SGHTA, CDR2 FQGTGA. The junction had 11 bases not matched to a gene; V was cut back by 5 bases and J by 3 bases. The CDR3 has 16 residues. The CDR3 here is CASSLNPGTGNYEQYF. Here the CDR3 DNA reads TGTGCCAGCAGCCTAAATCCCGGGACAGGGAACTACGAGCAGTACTTC.

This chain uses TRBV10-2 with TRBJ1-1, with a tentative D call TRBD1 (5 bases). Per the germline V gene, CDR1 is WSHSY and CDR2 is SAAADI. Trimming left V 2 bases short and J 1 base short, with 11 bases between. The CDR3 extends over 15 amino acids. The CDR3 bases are TGCGCCAGCAGTGAGCAATTTGGGGGGAACACTGAAGCTTTCTTT. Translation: CASSEQFGGNTEAFF.

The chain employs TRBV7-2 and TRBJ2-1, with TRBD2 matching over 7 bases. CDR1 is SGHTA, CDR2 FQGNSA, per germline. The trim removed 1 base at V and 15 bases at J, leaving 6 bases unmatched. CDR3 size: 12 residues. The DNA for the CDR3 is TGTGCCAGCAGCTTAGTTTGGGAGGGGACGTTCTTC. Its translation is CASSLVWEGTFF.